These T cell receptor beta chains were read from a single sample in a study of cytomegalovirus exposure and HLA in healthy donors. Method: immunoSEQ multiplex PCR; TCRdb's copy keeps in-frame clones and lacks some. The repertoire includes around 150,000 clones, approximately 85% of them detected once, and around a tenth sits in the top ten. Sequenced sample: PBMCs. Source of these receptors: a man between 18 and 35 years old in good health and CMV-seropositive. Each CDR3 is given with its conserved first and last residue. Each record gives: CDR3 protein, CDR3 DNA, clone size, V gene, J gene, D gene. The D gene is left open where the match is weak. Part of the rows lack a size; the others show once, few, many or a class for expanded clones.

cdr3_aa: CASSLTQYSNQPQHF
cdr3_nt: TGTGCCAGCAGTTTAACGCAGTATAGCAATCAGCCCCAGCATTTT
clone_size: -
v_call: TRBV27
j_call: TRBJ1-5
d_call: -

cdr3_aa: CASSMTGGVGNIQYF
cdr3_nt: TGTGCCAGCAGCATGACAGGGGGAGTTGGAAACATTCAGTACTTC
clone_size: -
v_call: TRBV9
j_call: TRBJ2-4
d_call: TRBD1

cdr3_aa: CASSSGGREADTQYF
cdr3_nt: TGTGCCAGCAGCTCAGGAGGCCGTGAAGCAGATACGCAGTATTTT
clone_size: -
v_call: TRBV7-2
j_call: TRBJ2-3
d_call: -

cdr3_aa: CASSQRTDNEGYTF
cdr3_nt: TGTGCCAGCAGTCAGAGGACAGATAACGAAGGCTACACCTTC
clone_size: few
v_call: TRBV7-9
j_call: TRBJ1-2
d_call: -

cdr3_aa: CASSAMGLESFTDTQYF
cdr3_nt: TGTGCCAGCAGCGCTATGGGACTAGAGTCCTTCACAGATACGCAGTATTTT
clone_size: -
v_call: TRBV9
j_call: TRBJ2-3
d_call: TRBD2

cdr3_aa: CASPLLSGGEGNTEAFF
cdr3_nt: TGTGCCAGCCCATTGCTCTCAGGGGGCGAGGGGAACACTGAAGCTTTCTTT
clone_size: -
v_call: TRBV2
j_call: TRBJ1-1
d_call: TRBD1

cdr3_aa: CSSSGTGNTEAFF
cdr3_nt: TGCAGCTCATCCGGGACAGGGAACACTGAAGCTTTCTTT
clone_size: -
v_call: TRBV29-1
j_call: TRBJ1-1
d_call: TRBD1

cdr3_aa: CASSDRIPNNEQFF
cdr3_nt: TGTGCCAGCAGTGACAGAATCCCTAACAATGAGCAGTTCTTC
clone_size: -
v_call: TRBV6-5
j_call: TRBJ2-1
d_call: -

cdr3_aa: CASSLQQPQHF
cdr3_nt: TGTGCCAGCAGCCTCCAGCAGCCCCAGCATTTT
clone_size: -
v_call: TRBV5-8
j_call: TRBJ1-5
d_call: -

cdr3_aa: CAISGPGLASTDTQYF
cdr3_nt: TGTGCCATCAGTGGCCCGGGACTTGCTAGCACAGATACGCAGTATTTT
clone_size: once
v_call: TRBV10-3
j_call: TRBJ2-3
d_call: -

cdr3_aa: CSSSLLGNYGYTF
cdr3_nt: TGTTCCAGCAGCTTACTCGGGAACTATGGCTACACCTTC
clone_size: -
v_call: TRBV7-9
j_call: TRBJ1-2
d_call: -

cdr3_aa: CASSQDIYGYTF
cdr3_nt: TGCGCCAGCAGCCAAGATATCTATGGCTACACCTTC
clone_size: -
v_call: TRBV4-1
j_call: TRBJ1-2
d_call: -

cdr3_aa: CASQPDSEGQYF
cdr3_nt: TGTGCCAGCCAACCGGACAGTGAGGGACAGTACTTC
clone_size: once
v_call: TRBV2
j_call: TRBJ2-7
d_call: -

cdr3_aa: CASSVGVGEFSYNEQFF
cdr3_nt: TGTGCCAGCAGCGTAGGAGTTGGGGAGTTCTCCTACAATGAGCAGTTCTTC
clone_size: -
v_call: TRBV9
j_call: TRBJ2-1
d_call: -

cdr3_aa: CASSFSASGGNEQFF
cdr3_nt: TGTGCCAGCAGCTTCTCGGCTAGCGGGGGTAATGAGCAGTTCTTC
clone_size: -
v_call: TRBV7-3
j_call: TRBJ2-1
d_call: TRBD2

cdr3_aa: CASRRDAGLGPYNEQFF
cdr3_nt: TGTGCCAGCAGACGCGATGCGGGACTGGGGCCTTACAATGAGCAGTTCTTC
clone_size: -
v_call: TRBV2
j_call: TRBJ2-1
d_call: -

cdr3_aa: CASSSRGTGGELFF
cdr3_nt: TGTGCCAGTAGTTCCCGGGGGACCGGCGGGGAGCTGTTTTTT
clone_size: -
v_call: TRBV19
j_call: TRBJ2-2
d_call: -

cdr3_aa: CASSLAAGANEKLFF
cdr3_nt: TGTGCCAGCAGCTTAGCGGCAGGGGCTAATGAAAAACTGTTTTTT
clone_size: -
v_call: TRBV7-7
j_call: TRBJ1-4
d_call: -

cdr3_aa: CASSGTPGQGYEQYF
cdr3_nt: TGCGCCAGCAGCGGCACCCCGGGACAGGGCTACGAGCAGTACTTC
clone_size: once
v_call: TRBV5-1
j_call: TRBJ2-7
d_call: TRBD1

cdr3_aa: CASRSGARSGLPGELFF
cdr3_nt: TGTGCCAGCCGAAGTGGGGCCAGGAGTGGATTGCCCGGGGAGCTGTTTTTT
clone_size: -
v_call: TRBV7-9
j_call: TRBJ2-2
d_call: -

cdr3_aa: CSVENRTVNTEAFF
cdr3_nt: TGCAGCGTTGAGAATAGGACAGTGAACACTGAAGCTTTCTTT
clone_size: few
v_call: TRBV29-1
j_call: TRBJ1-1
d_call: -

cdr3_aa: CASSSRTGNSYNSPLHF
cdr3_nt: TGCGCCAGCAGCTCGCGGACAGGGAACTCCTATAATTCACCCCTCCACTTT
clone_size: -
v_call: TRBV5-1
j_call: TRBJ1-6
d_call: TRBD1

cdr3_aa: CASSRDRDNEQFF
cdr3_nt: TGTGCCAGCAGCCGAGACAGAGACAATGAGCAGTTCTTC
clone_size: -
v_call: TRBV11-2
j_call: TRBJ2-1
d_call: -

cdr3_aa: CASSFGRTNEKLFF
cdr3_nt: TGTGCCAGCAGTTTCGGCAGGACTAATGAAAAACTGTTTTTT
clone_size: -
v_call: TRBV6-5
j_call: TRBJ1-4
d_call: -

cdr3_aa: CASSYYRGSNQPQHF
cdr3_nt: TGTGCCAGTAGTTATTACAGGGGTAGCAATCAGCCCCAGCATTTT
clone_size: -
v_call: TRBV19
j_call: TRBJ1-5
d_call: TRBD1

cdr3_aa: CASSQPGLWEDTQYF
cdr3_nt: TGTGCCAGCAGTCAACCTGGGCTCTGGGAGGATACGCAGTATTTT
clone_size: -
v_call: TRBV6-5
j_call: TRBJ2-3
d_call: -

cdr3_aa: CASSLPNTYNEQFF
cdr3_nt: TGTGCCAGCAGTCTCCCTAATACCTACAATGAGCAGTTCTTC
clone_size: -
v_call: TRBV5-4
j_call: TRBJ2-1
d_call: -

cdr3_aa: CASSTPSWRSGNTIYF
cdr3_nt: TGTGCCAGTAGTACTCCGTCGTGGCGGTCTGGAAACACCATATATTTT
clone_size: -
v_call: TRBV19
j_call: TRBJ1-3
d_call: -

cdr3_aa: CASSHVGGEQYF
cdr3_nt: TGTGCCAGCAGCCACGTTGGGGGCGAGCAGTACTTC
clone_size: -
v_call: TRBV5-4
j_call: TRBJ2-7
d_call: -

cdr3_aa: CAAQTSGGPSVTDTQYF
cdr3_nt: TGTGCCGCTCAAACTAGCGGGGGACCAAGCGTCACAGATACGCAGTATTTT
clone_size: -
v_call: TRBV10-3
j_call: TRBJ2-3
d_call: TRBD2

cdr3_aa: CASSLGQGSSGNTIYF
cdr3_nt: TGTGCCAGCAGCCTAGGACAGGGTTCGTCTGGAAACACCATATATTTT
clone_size: -
v_call: TRBV7-2
j_call: TRBJ1-3
d_call: TRBD1

cdr3_aa: CASSTSSGTGVKETF
cdr3_nt: TGTGCCAGTAGTACCTCTTCCGGGACAGGGGTGAAGGAGACCTTC
clone_size: few
v_call: TRBV19
j_call: TRBJ1-2
d_call: TRBD1